This T cell receptor beta chain was observed in a study of a mutant IDH1 vaccine in newly diagnosed glioma. Using immunoSEQ multiplex PCR, the repertoire was profiled, and TCRdb retains in-frame clones only, with some absent. The sample lists about 28,000 clones; around 90% were seen once. On this clone: The antigen is unknown.

CDR3 size: 11 residues. Per the germline V gene, CDR1 is DFQATT and CDR2 is SNEGSKA (reference sequence). Whole-study findings and limits: Less than 95% of patients showed vaccine-induced immune responses across multiple MHC alleles.

The time point: week 5, during vaccination. Vaccination used 300 ug of mutant IDH1 20-mer peptide per dose, with topical imiquimod. Every donor had a new WHO grade 3 or 4 astrocytoma that was IDH1-mutant, with loss of nuclear ATRX. This clonotype was sampled from a young man with glioma. The gene calls are TRBV20-1 and TRBJ2-5; TRBD2 aligns across 7 bases. Sequences were derived from PBMCs, sampled from a glioma patient whose treatment included an IDH1 peptide vaccine. CDR3 DNA: TGCAGAGCGGGACTAAGCGAGACCCAGTACTTC. It yields the protein CRAGLSETQYF.